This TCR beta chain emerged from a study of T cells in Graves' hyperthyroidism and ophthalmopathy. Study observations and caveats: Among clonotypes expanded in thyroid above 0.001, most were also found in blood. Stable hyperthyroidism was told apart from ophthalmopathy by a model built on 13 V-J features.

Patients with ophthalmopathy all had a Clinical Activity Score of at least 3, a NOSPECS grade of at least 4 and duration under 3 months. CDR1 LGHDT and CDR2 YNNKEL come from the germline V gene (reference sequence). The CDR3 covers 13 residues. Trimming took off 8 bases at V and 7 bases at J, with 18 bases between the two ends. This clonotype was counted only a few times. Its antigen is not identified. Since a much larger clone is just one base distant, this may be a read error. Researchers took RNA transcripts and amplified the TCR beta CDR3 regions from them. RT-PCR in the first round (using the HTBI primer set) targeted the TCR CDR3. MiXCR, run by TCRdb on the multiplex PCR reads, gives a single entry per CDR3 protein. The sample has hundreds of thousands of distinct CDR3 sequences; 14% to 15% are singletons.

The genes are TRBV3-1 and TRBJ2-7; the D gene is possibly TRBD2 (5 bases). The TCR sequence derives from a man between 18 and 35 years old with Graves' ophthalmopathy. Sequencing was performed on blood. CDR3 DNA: TGTGCCAGCGGAGGCGACCTGAGCGATGAGCAGTACTTC. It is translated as CASGGDLSDEQYF.